This section outlines one TCR beta chain sequence together with its context. The target antigen is unknown. There were likely unrecorded immune exposures, though donors were nominally healthy when sampled. The data stem from a study of cytomegalovirus exposure and HLA in healthy donors. Overall study findings and caveats: Of the V segments, some could not be distinguished, including TRBV6-2 and TRBV6-3, and were excluded.

60 Vbeta and 13 Jbeta primers were used in PCR. Authors' data handling: Around 11 million shared chains were among tens of millions of unique TCR beta chains counted in a later analysis. Sequencing used immunoSEQ multiplex PCR; TCRdb keeps in-frame clones, though not all of them. V, J and clone size are taken as reported in that table, and D and trimming were inferred from the DNA itself. Here the sample spans 83,000 or so clones, around 79% being singletons. The CDR3 length is 15 residues. Germline values: CDR1 SGHVS, CDR2 FNYEAQ. The germline V and J ends were trimmed by 3 bases and 3 bases, with 14 bases remaining between them.

What was sequenced was PBMCs. The clonotype originates from a woman in her thirties or forties in good health and CMV-seropositive. The chain employs TRBV7-6 and TRBJ1-1; D gene uncertain. CDR3 in amino acids: CASSFPVGGDTEAFF. The CDR3 coding sequence is TGTGCCAGCAGCTTCCCGGTAGGCGGGGACACTGAAGCTTTCTTT.